This record looks at one T cell receptor (beta chain) sequence and its context. Its antigen remains undetermined. Per-nucleotide qualities are absent, and no much larger clonotype sits a single base away. Library preparation used the immunoSEQ multiplex PCR assay. A mixture of 60 forward primers for TCR Vbeta segments and 13 reverse primers for TCR Jbeta segments was used in the multiplex PCR. Amplification of the CDR3 region of rearranged TCR beta genes was performed with a multiplex PCR assay on genomic DNA. Amplified TCR beta libraries were sequenced as 87-base-pair reads on the Illumina HiSeq System. In the paper's pipeline: A later analysis tallied around 82 million unique TCR beta chains across the 660 or so repertoires, and approximately 9.9 million of those chains were shared by two or more donors. Raw reads were error-corrected and collapsed into unique sequences by a nearest-neighbor algorithm in which closely related sequences were merged to remove PCR and sequencing errors. V, D and J gene segments were assigned by aligning CDR3 sequences to IMGT reference sequences. Each retained sequence needed at least a six-nucleotide match to both a V gene segment and a J gene segment. Rearrangements were classified as productive when the CDR3 lacked stop codons and remained in frame with V and J, and all other rearrangements were classified as non-productive. Following IMGT convention, CDR3 was defined as the stretch from the second conserved V-encoded cysteine to the conserved J-encoded phenylalanine. The earlier analysis of roughly 590 of the donors excluded any sequence lacking an unambiguous match to a single V gene segment. In an earlier analysis of around 590 of the donors, a V segment was called functional when productive rearrangements were above 56.7%, and segregating when the standard deviation between donors exceeded 5%. A statistical classification framework was developed to diagnose cytomegalovirus status using the catalog of TCR beta chain sequences. In a later analysis, TCR nucleotide sequences were compared against IMGT/GENE-DB human TR gene sequences so that V and J genes could be assigned. In a later analysis, CDR3 sequences and most-parsimonious VDJ recombination scenarios were assigned using the TCRdist pipeline. In a later analysis, each TCR beta chain was defined by its CDR3 amino acid sequence together with its V-gene family, and reads without a unique V-gene family were excluded. A later analysis removed over 500 highly shared, low-generation-probability nucleotide sequences to deal with suspected cross-contamination and a sequencing artifact. In a later analysis, a clonal expansion index for each public chain was calculated from normalized within-repertoire ranks of inferred template counts. Generation probabilities in a later analysis came from a VDJ recombination model fitted to out-of-frame rearrangements, and those results were checked against IGoR. A later analysis scored TCR-TCR, TCR-HLA and TCR-CMV co-occurrence with hypergeometric tests, applying a repertoire-size bias correction to TCR pairs. A later analysis estimated false discovery rates by permuting HLA or CMV assignments 20 times. In a later analysis, co-occurring TCRs were grouped using DBSCAN, with TCRdist sequence similarity added in when clustering inside HLA-allele-positive subsets. Repertoires with fewer than 30,000 or more than 120,000 public chains were left out of co-occurrence clustering, as were about 5 repertoires with anomalous nucleotide sharing. TCRdb carries this immuneACCESS record with in-frame sequences only. Its versions omit some clonotypes, under half of them owing to an unresolved V gene in the studies checked, with the rest unexplained. V and J calls and clone size follow that table, whereas D and trimming were derived from the DNA. The sample table lists around 180,000 clones, about 81% of them with a count of one. The top ten constitute 1.5% to 2% of the sample.

CDR3 length: 14 amino acids, cysteine to phenylalanine. The CDR3 DNA has 42 bases and is translated from base 1. Germline trimming amounts to 6 bases on V and 2 bases on J, with 6 as the count of junction bases outside the gene matches. In the germline V gene, CDR1 corresponds to SQVTM and CDR2 to ANQGSEA. The data stem from a study of cytomegalovirus exposure and HLA in healthy donors listed by TCRdb under 2017. The study in broad terms: An earlier analysis of roughly 630 of the donors reported about 250 Gb of sequence data and around 110 million unique TCR beta sequences from some 180 million T cells. An early release covering around 630 HLA-typed donors comprised approximately 290 gigabases of sequencing data and approximately 85 million unique TCR sequences. Among the roughly 380 genotyped donors, more than 70% belonged to the genetic ancestry cluster associated with self-reported Caucasian donors. The aim of the study was to test whether cataloging public T cell receptors could identify signatures of past pathogen exposure. The study profiled the T cell repertoires of approximately 700 subjects by immunosequencing and related them to cytomegalovirus serostatus. In addition to the first cohort of 650 to 750 subjects, a separate validation cohort of around 110 different subjects was used. High-throughput TCR immunosequencing, statistical association of individual TCRs with disease status, and machine learning were combined to predict cytomegalovirus infection status. To study patterns of TCR occurrence, a later analysis re-analyzed previously published TCR beta repertoires from 666 donors and added high-resolution HLA genotyping. Rather than drawing on any new phenotypic data, the later analysis identified candidate immune exposures from TCR beta sequences and the way those sequences occurred across donors. To decide whether each TCR beta V gene segment behaved as functional or pseudogenic, an earlier analysis of some 580 of the donors relied on high-throughput TCR beta sequencing. Alongside the repertoire data, information on donor age, sex, ethnicity and CMV serostatus was compiled. In a later genetic analysis, genome-wide SNP genotypes for about 55% of the roughly 670 donors were used, and that subset was treated as a discovery cohort. Every discovery cohort repertoire had been produced on one sequencing platform. Class I and class II HLA loci were covered by the typing at four-digit resolution. Typing coverage varied by locus: roughly 629-630 donors for A, B, C, DRB1 and DQB1; roughly 500 for DQA1; some 610 for DPA1; approximately 490 for DPB1. Five DR-DQ haplotypes were treated as single units for association and clustering because of strong linkage in the cohort. Among roughly 400 genotyped donors of the cohort, an average of around 250,000 unique TCR beta nucleotide sequences was sequenced per donor, of which about 19% were non-productive. The paper as a whole reports these results and caveats: Strong co-occurrence of HLA alleles, especially DR and DQ, made assigning TCR associations to individual alleles difficult. A later genetic analysis reported fewer N-insertions in productive TCRs among donors in an Asian-associated ancestry cluster than the roughly 640-donor mean. A further reported finding was that TCR beta sequences accurately predicted the HLA-A and HLA-B alleles for most subjects in the first cohort. Because HLA typing was unavailable for some donors at each locus, only the typed subset was used in association tests. A group of highly shared sequence variants was considered likely to be a technical artifact of the sequencing pipeline. Correlated functional status among segregating V segments might reflect linkage disequilibrium, but an unknown experimental factor could not be ruled out. Some IMGT-functional V segments, including TRBV6-2 and TRBV6-3, could not be distinguished by the 87-base-pair reads and were therefore excluded. V-gene and J-gene trimming of TCR beta chains was associated with a missense DCLRE1C variant in a later genetic analysis, and the association was replicated in an independent cohort. Over 15 rarely observed V segments, including chromosome 9 orphons, were excluded from the earlier analysis of a few hundred of the donors because counts were too low. The presence/absence analyses assumed that sequencing depth was roughly uniform across donors, and that assumption may not be true. At a false discovery rate of 0.05, a later analysis linked approximately 18,000 TCR beta sequences to specific HLA alleles. A later analysis reported that several top co-occurrence clusters appeared linked to parvovirus B19, influenza, CMV and Epstein-Barr virus. It was suggested by the authors that the approach could potentially be generalized to other disease states and immunological phenotypes. Most TCR sequences were observed very rarely across donors, whereas some public TCRs were present in many individuals. A later analysis found that HLA-associated TCR beta chains were more clonally expanded and had lower generation probabilities than equally common non-associated chains. For the cohort, immune exposure information was limited to CMV serostatus. In the study, 150 to 200 TCR beta chains were listed as associated with cytomegalovirus. Only TCR beta chains were sequenced in this cohort, and the absence of alpha or paired-chain data limited detectable features. A later analysis found that TCR association rates varied across HLA loci, with DRB1 alleles showing the most associated TCRs and HLA-C alleles the fewest. In vitro tests confirmed that a few of the cytomegalovirus-associated TCR beta chains recognize cytomegalovirus antigens. According to a later analysis, most CMV-associated TCR beta chains appeared to be HLA-restricted, and the HLA associations seemed to be driven largely by CMV exposure. In both the original and validation cohorts, the classifier was reported to diagnose cytomegalovirus status with high specificity and sensitivity. Broadly in line with IMGT annotations, most TCR beta V segments showed up in productive rearrangements about 90% or about 30% of the time in an earlier analysis of a few hundred of the donors.

The cohort comprised some 730 healthy bone marrow donors. At the time of sampling, every cohort member was nominally healthy, though immune exposures that went unrecorded were likely present. The donor was CMV seronegative and was included in the group of about 400 seronegative cohort members. A peripheral blood sample was provided by each donor, and peripheral blood mononuclear cells were used for TCR beta sequencing. The Qiagen DNeasy Blood Extraction Kit was used to extract genomic DNA from the blood cell samples. The clonotype comes from a man younger than 35 in good health and CMV-seronegative. The specimen was PBMCs. The rearranged segments are TRBV29-1 and TRBJ1-2, with 10 bases aligning to TRBD1. CDR3 region: CSVPSDRGNYGYTF. The DNA sequence is given as TGCAGCGTCCCTTCGGACAGGGGGAACTATGGCTACACCTTC.